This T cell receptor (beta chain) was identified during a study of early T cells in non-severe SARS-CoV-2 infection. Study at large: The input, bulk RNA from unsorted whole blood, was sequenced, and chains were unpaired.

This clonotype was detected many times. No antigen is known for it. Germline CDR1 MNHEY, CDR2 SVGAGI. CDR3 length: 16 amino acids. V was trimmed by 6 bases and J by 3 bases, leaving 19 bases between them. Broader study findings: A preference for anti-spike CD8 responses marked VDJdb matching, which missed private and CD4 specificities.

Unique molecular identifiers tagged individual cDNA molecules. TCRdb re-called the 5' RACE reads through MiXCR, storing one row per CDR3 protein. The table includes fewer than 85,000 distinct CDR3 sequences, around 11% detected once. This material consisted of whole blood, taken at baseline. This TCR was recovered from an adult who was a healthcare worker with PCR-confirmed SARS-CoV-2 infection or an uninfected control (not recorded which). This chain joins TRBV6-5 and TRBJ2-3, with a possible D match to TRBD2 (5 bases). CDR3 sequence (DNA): TGTGCCAGCAGGAATCCGGGCGGGCCGAATACAGATACGCAGTATTTT. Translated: CASRNPGGPNTDTQYF.